Below, one T cell receptor (beta chain) is given with its context. What it binds is unknown. Measured with immunoSEQ multiplex PCR; TCRdb has only the in-frame clones, and not every one. The data contain 130,000 or so clones, about 72% of them singletons. The sample is drawn from a study of cytotoxic CD8 clonotypes in ibrutinib-treated CLL. General study findings and limits: Exceeding age-matched healthy donors, baseline clonality also tracked the counts of circulating CD8+ T cells. Clonality, elevated at ibrutinib response, dropped back toward baseline at progression.

Material: PBMCs, obtained after 12 months of ibrutinib treatment. The TCR originated in a human donor with chronic lymphocytic leukemia.

The CDR3 is CASWGLGGKTQYF. In DNA, the CDR3 is TGTGCCAGCTGGGGCTTGGGGGGCAAGACCCAGTACTTC. This chain joins TRBV28 and TRBJ2-5; D may be TRBD1 or TRBD2 (6 bases each). Germline V gives CDR1 MDHEN, CDR2 SYDVKM. This CDR3 contains 13 residues. The V end lost 8 bases, the J end lost 6 bases, and 16 bases lay between the germline ends. Full variable domain (remainder filled in from reference TRBV28 and TRBJ2-5): DVKVTQSSRYLVKRTGEKVFLECVQDMDHENMFWYRQDPGLGLRLIYFSYDVKMKEKGDIPEGYSVSREKKERFSLILESASTNQTSMYLCASWGLGGKTQYFGPGTRLLVL.